The 25 T cell receptor beta chains presented below share a single source sample, sequenced in a study of PD-1 blockade in classical Hodgkin lymphoma. The time point was: cycle 4 day 1 (C4D1), after 6 weeks of nivolumab. Each patient relapsed following autologous stem cell transplantation, and prior brentuximab vedotin exposure differed. TCRdb keeps only in-frame clones here, not all; method: immunoSEQ multiplex PCR. This table holds 40,000 to 45,000 clones, 55% to 70% found once. The sequencing here drew on peripheral blood mononuclear cells (PBMCs), taken before the fourth cycle of nivolumab. The receptors originated from a human donor with classical Hodgkin lymphoma.

In its sample, this clone was seen a few times. The V and J genes are TRBV21-1 and TRBJ1-5. TRBV21-1 is deemed a pseudogene. The length of the CDR3 is 13 residues. In DNA form, the CDR3 reads TGTGCTTTGCTTCGAGGTATGGGACAGCCCCAGCATTTT. Its protein is CALLRGMGQPQHF.

The chain is built from TRBV6-5 and TRBJ2-1; D gene ambiguous. V gave up 0 bases and J gave up 6 bases, with 9 bases separating them. This CDR3 is built from 14 residues. Germline V gene data show CDR1 as MNHEY and CDR2 as SVGAGI. The CDR3 coding sequence is TGTGCCAGCAGTTACTCGGCGGAAACCAATGAGCAGTTCTTC. It codes for CASSYSAETNEQFF.

V is TRBV5-6 and J is TRBJ1-2; the D gene is possibly TRBD1 (5 bases). V shed 1 base and J shed 3 bases, with 10 bases lying between them. CDR3 size: 14 residues. Germline CDR1 reads SGHDT; CDR2 reads YYEEEE. Here the CDR3 reads CASSLSGAYYGYTF. CDR3 nucleotide sequence: TGTGCCAGCAGCTTGTCTGGGGCGTACTATGGCTACACCTTC.

The genes are TRBV7-8 and TRBJ2-7; D might be TRBD1 (6 bases). Germline V gene lookup returns CDR1 SGHVS and CDR2 FQNEAQ. Deletions cut 5 bases from V and 4 bases from J, with 21 bases between. There are 16 residues in the CDR3. The CDR3 bases are TGTGCCAGCAGCCCACATAAGGACAGTTACCGGTACGAGCAGTACTTC. Translated: CASSPHKDSYRYEQYF.

CDR3 coding DNA: TGTGCCAGCAGCCAAGTAGGACAGGAAAAACTGTTTTTT. Its protein is CASSQVGQEKLFF. The chain joins TRBV4-2 to TRBJ1-4; D is perhaps TRBD1 (6 bases). Germline V gives CDR1 LGHNA, CDR2 YNFKEQ. Trimming pared 1 base from V and 8 bases from J, leaving 8 bases between. The CDR3 extends over 13 amino acids.

This chain uses TRBV9 with TRBJ2-3; the D gene is possibly TRBD2 (6 bases). The CDR3 contains 15 residues. Trimming removed 0 bases from V and 7 bases from J, with 15 bases in between. Germline V gives CDR1 SGDLS, CDR2 YYNGEE. The CDR3 coding sequence is TGTGCCAGCAGCGTAGAAGTAGGTAGCGGATATACGCAGTATTTT. Protein product: CASSVEVGSGYTQYF.

The chain couples TRBV5-4 to TRBJ2-1; D remains unclear. V was pared by 8 bases and J by 0 bases, with 9 bases between. The CDR3 sequence is 13 residues long. Germline CDR1 reads SGHNT; CDR2 reads YYREEE (reference sequence). CDR3 nucleotides: TGTGCCAGTCATCTAAGCTCCTACAATGAGCAGTTCTTC. Its protein product is CASHLSSYNEQFF.

The J gene is TRBJ2-1, the V gene TRBV30; the D gene is possibly TRBD2 (5 bases). The germline CDR1 and CDR2 sequences are GTSNPN and SVGIG (reference sequence). The germline V and J ends were trimmed by 2 bases and 8 bases, with 10 bases remaining between them. This CDR3 region has 12 residues. The CDR3 DNA follows: TGTGCCTGGAGTCTCGGGGAACATGAGCAGTTCTTC. Residues: CAWSLGEHEQFF.

This clone was found a few times. The chain carries TRBV9 and TRBJ1-1; the D gene is possibly TRBD1 (5 bases). CDR3 size: 14 residues. Trimming left V 0 bases short and J 4 bases short, with 10 bases between. Germline V CDR1 and CDR2: SGDLS, YYNGEE. In DNA form, the CDR3 reads TGTGCCAGCAGCGTAGTTATAACAGGCACTGAAGCTTTCTTT. This gives the protein CASSVVITGTEAFF.

This clone has just a few counts. The chain has TRBV30 and TRBJ1-2; TRBD1 might be the D (5 bases). In germline, CDR1 is GTSNPN, CDR2 SVGIG (reference sequence). V lost 0 bases, J lost 5 bases, and 10 bases lay in between. There are 13 residues in the CDR3. CDR3 nucleotides: TGTGCCTGGAGTGTATCACAGGAGTATGGCTACACCTTC. Its protein product is CAWSVSQEYGYTF.

The V and J genes are TRBV13 and TRBJ1-1; D is uncertain. The CDR3 has 13 amino acids. V was pared by 0 bases and J by 2 bases, with 4 bases between. CDR1 and CDR2 (germline): PRHDT, FYEKMQ (reference sequence). The CDR3 is CASSLGTNTEAFF. CDR3 nucleotide sequence: TGTGCCAGCAGCTTAGGCACAAACACTGAAGCTTTCTTT.

The rearrangement joins TRBV7-6 to TRBJ2-1, with D uncertain. Germline V gene sequence: CDR1 SGHVS, CDR2 FNYEAQ. V was clipped by 5 bases and J by 5 bases, with 7 bases between them. The CDR3 sequence is 12 residues long. CDR3: CASSPLDNEQFF. In DNA, the CDR3 is TGTGCCAGCAGCCCCCTTGACAATGAGCAGTTCTTC.

The chain uses TRBV27 and TRBJ2-3, with D perhaps assigned TRBD1 or TRBD2 (6 bases each). The CDR3 length is 16 residues. CDR1 is MNHEY and CDR2 is SMNVEV in the germline V gene (reference sequence). Deletions cut 4 bases from V and 2 bases from J, with 16 bases between. CDR3 residues: CASSSGAGYPTDTQYF. CDR3 nucleotide sequence: TGTGCCAGCAGTTCGGGGGCTGGGTATCCCACAGATACGCAGTATTTT.

This sequence joins TRBV13 and TRBJ2-3; either TRBD1 or TRBD2 may fit D (5 bases each). Germline V gives CDR1 PRHDT, CDR2 FYEKMQ (reference sequence). With 5 bases removed from V and 2 bases from J, the gap between germline ends came to 20 bases. CDR3 length: 17 residues. The CDR3 protein is CASSLETVWGNTDTQYF. CDR3 coding DNA: TGTGCCAGCAGCCTTGAGACGGTGTGGGGGAACACAGATACGCAGTATTTT.

The chain couples TRBV21-1 to TRBJ1-5; TRBD1, as called in the table, went unchecked against the DNA. TRBV21-1 is marked as a pseudogene. This CDR3 has 16 amino acids. The CDR3 DNA reads TGTGCCAGCAGCCCGCTCACCGACAGGGGAGATCAGCCCCAGCATTTT. As protein: CASSPLTDRGDQPQHF.

This clone was counted only a few times. This chain joins TRBV5-4 and TRBJ1-1; D not resolved. Germline CDR1 SGHNT, CDR2 YYREEE (reference sequence). This CDR3 comprises 14 residues. Trimming shortened V by 2 bases and J by 4 bases, and 12 bases separated the two germline ends. The CDR3 DNA reads as TGTGCCAGCAGCTTACCGGGGAGAAGCACTGAAGCTTTCTTT. This codes for CASSLPGRSTEAFF.

This clone was counted a single time. Mismatch with germline at one junction end may stem from a read error. The chain joins TRBV4-3 to TRBJ1-2; unclear D gene. The CDR3 runs to 12 residues. The germline gives CDR1 LGHNA, CDR2 YSLEER. The CDR3 loop reads CASSQDFYGYIF. CDR3 bases: TGCGCCAGCAGCCAAGATTTCTATGGCTACATCTTC.

The gene calls are TRBV7-9 and TRBJ2-1; weak D call: TRBD2 (7 bases). Looked up from germline, CDR1 is SEHNR and CDR2 is FQNEAQ (reference sequence). The CDR3 has 15 amino acids. V was cut by 1 base and J by 8 bases, with 15 bases left in between. CDR3 DNA: TGTGCCAGCAGCTTAGGTGGGGGGGCTGGCGATGAGCAGTTCTTC. This codes for CASSLGGGAGDEQFF.

V and J are TRBV6-6 and TRBJ2-2, with a weak D call TRBD1 (6 bases). V dropped 2 bases and J dropped 6 bases, with 13 bases sitting between them. The CDR3 consists of 15 residues. Per germline, CDR1 MNHNY and CDR2 SVGAGI (reference sequence). The DNA of the CDR3 is TGTGCCAGCAGTTACGAGGGGGTAGGGGCCGGGGAGCTGTTTTTT. It yields the protein CASSYEGVGAGELFF.

The chain links TRBV7-6 to TRBJ2-5; no firm D call. Trimming pared 6 bases from V and 8 bases from J, leaving 13 bases between. This CDR3 region has 12 residues. Germline CDR1 SGHVS, CDR2 FNYEAQ. This CDR3 reads CASSDAGGTQYF. The CDR3, as DNA: TGTGCCAGCAGTGATGCAGGCGGCACCCAGTACTTC.

The V and J genes are TRBV7-9 and TRBJ2-5, with a tentative D call TRBD2 (7 bases). The CDR3 has 16 amino acids. Germline V gene data show CDR1 as SEHNR and CDR2 as FQNEAQ (reference sequence). Trimming cost V 1 base and J 3 bases, with 15 bases left between them. The CDR3 DNA reads TGTGCCAGCAGCTTAGGGGAGGGGGGACAAGAAGAGACCCAGTACTTC. Protein sequence: CASSLGEGGQEETQYF.

The chain recombines TRBV27 with TRBJ1-1, with D possibly TRBD1 on 5 matching bases. Trimming shortened V by 3 bases and J by 4 bases, and 21 bases separated the two germline ends. CDR1 MNHEY and CDR2 SMNVEV come from the germline V gene (reference sequence). CDR3 length: 17 residues. The DNA for the CDR3 is TGTGCCAGCAGTTTCGCGCCGTACCAGGGCCTCGGCACTGAAGCTTTCTTT. Its protein is CASSFAPYQGLGTEAFF.

The gene calls are TRBV7-2 and TRBJ2-1, with a weak D call TRBD1 (5 bases). V was trimmed by 5 bases and J by 7 bases, leaving 18 bases between them. The CDR3 consists of 15 residues. Looked up from germline, CDR1 is SGHTA and CDR2 is FQGNSA. The CDR3 DNA reads as TGTGCCAGCAGCATCCTTTCAGGGATCCCGAATGAGCAGTTCTTC. Protein product: CASSILSGIPNEQFF.

This clone is labeled medium-sized (0.01 to 0.1%). The CDR3 sequence is CASSLGRGSQPQHF. The CDR3 DNA is TGTGCCAGCAGCTTGGGCCGCGGTTCTCAGCCCCAGCATTTT. The chain has TRBV5-6 and TRBJ1-5; D uncertain. The length of the CDR3 is 14 residues. Trimming left V 0 bases short and J 6 bases short, with 10 bases between. The germline CDR1 and CDR2 sequences are SGHDT and YYEEEE.

V is TRBV6-1 and J is TRBJ1-2; TRBD1 agrees at 11 bases. Germline V gives CDR1 MNHNS, CDR2 SASEGT. Trimming at V came to 7 bases and at J to 5 bases, leaving 6 bases not matched to a gene. This CDR3 spans 14 amino acids. CDR3 in DNA: TGTGCCAGCAACCCGGACAGGGGGCTTTATGGCTACACCTTC. Translation: CASNPDRGLYGYTF.